The next 7 T cell receptor beta chains were all read from a single sample in a study of T cell changes during pregnancy in multiple sclerosis (dated by TCRdb to the late 2010s). The library was built by means of the immunoSEQ multiplex PCR assay. Entries here come from immuneACCESS through TCRdb and include only in-frame sequences with V and J called. Some clones fail to appear in such tables; in the studies checked, an unresolved V gene covers under half of the shortfall, and the cause of the remainder is unknown. In this sample the table shows 33,000 or so clones, 91% of which occur a single time. Jointly, the top ten make up about 4.3% of the sample. The sample consisted of CD8+ T cells from peripheral blood mononuclear cells, taken in the second trimester of pregnancy. These receptors were collected from a female donor in good health, enrolled as a control in a pregnancy study.

The V call is TRBV7-2, the J call TRBJ1-1, with 9 bases fitting TRBD1. CDR3 length equals 15 residues. The germline V gene has CDR1 SGHTA and CDR2 FQGNSA. Losses at the gene ends were 5 bases for V and 6 bases for J; bases not matched to a gene: 10. Here the CDR3 DNA reads TGTGCCAGCAGCCCCGACCCCGGGACAGGGTCTGAAGCTTTCTTT. Residues: CASSPDPGTGSEAFF.

The J gene is TRBJ2-2, the V gene TRBV13, with 10 bases that match TRBD1. CDR3 size: 20 residues. The V gene's germline CDR1 is PRHDT and CDR2 FYEKMQ (reference sequence). Unmatched junction bases numbered 15, after V lost 3 bases and J lost 2 bases. In DNA form, the CDR3 reads TGTGCCAGCAGCTTCTCCCGGACAGGGGGGGGAGAGGCAAACACCGGGGAGCTGTTTTTT. As protein: CASSFSRTGGGEANTGELFF.

CDR3 in DNA: TGTGCCAGCAGCTTCCAACTTAAAGAGACCCAGTACTTC. This encodes CASSFQLKETQYF. V is TRBV7-9 and J is TRBJ2-5; D gene uncertain. The CDR3 has 13 residues. CDR1 and CDR2 (germline): SEHNR, FQNEAQ (reference sequence). Trimming took 3 bases from V and 3 from J, leaving 8 bases between them.

The CDR3 is CASSSTTGGYTF. CDR3 DNA sequence: TGTGCCAGCAGTTCGACGACCGGGGGCTACACCTTC. The chain links TRBV27 to TRBJ1-2; D ambiguous. CDR3 length equals 12 residues. Germline lookup yields CDR1 MNHEY and CDR2 SMNVEV (reference sequence). V lost 4 bases to trimming and J lost 8 bases, with 11 bases between them.

On this clone itself: A much larger clone differs by one base, so this may be a read error. This chain joins TRBV7-8 and TRBJ2-7, with 9 bases matching TRBD1. The CDR3 sequence is 13 residues long. Germline-derived CDR1 and CDR2 are SGHVS and FQNEAQ. Germline trimming cut 5 bases from V and 3 bases from J; bases unmatched to any gene: 2. CDR3 amino acids: CASSPDRGYEQYF. DNA for the CDR3: TGTGCCAGCAGCCCGGACAGGGGCTACGAGCAGTACTTC.

The chain combines TRBV13 with TRBJ1-6; tentative D call: TRBD1 (6 bases). Germline assignment: CDR1 PRHDT and CDR2 FYEKMQ (reference sequence). V lost 4 bases and J 10 bases, leaving 14 bases between the germline ends. CDR3 length equals 14 residues. The DNA of the CDR3 is TGTGCCAGCAGCTCTTACACAGGGATGTCACCCCTCCACTTT. Protein sequence: CASSSYTGMSPLHF.

The chain is built from TRBV7-9 and TRBJ1-1, with 7 bases identical to TRBD1. Per germline, CDR1 SEHNR and CDR2 FQNEAQ (reference sequence). CDR3 length: 16 amino acids. V lost 5 bases, J lost 4 bases, and 13 bases stayed unmatched. The CDR3 is CASSRTGGSRRTEAFF. CDR3 in DNA: TGTGCCAGCAGCCGGACAGGCGGATCCCGTCGCACTGAAGCTTTCTTT.